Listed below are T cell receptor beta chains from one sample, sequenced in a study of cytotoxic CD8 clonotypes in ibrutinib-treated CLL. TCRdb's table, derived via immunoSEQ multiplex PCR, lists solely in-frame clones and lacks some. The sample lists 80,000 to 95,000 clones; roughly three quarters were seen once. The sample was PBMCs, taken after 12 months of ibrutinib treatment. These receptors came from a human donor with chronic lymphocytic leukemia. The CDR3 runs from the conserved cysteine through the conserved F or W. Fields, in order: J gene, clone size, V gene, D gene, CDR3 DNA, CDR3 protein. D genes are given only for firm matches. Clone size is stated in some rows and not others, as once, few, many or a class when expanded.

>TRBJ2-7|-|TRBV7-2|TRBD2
TGTGCCAGCAGCTTAGGTGGACTAGCGGGGGTCGGGGAGTACTTC
CASSLGGLAGVGEYF
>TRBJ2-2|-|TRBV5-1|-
TGCGCCAGCAGCTTGTCGGCAATCCCTGGGGACGGGGAGCTGTTTTTT
CASSLSAIPGDGELFF
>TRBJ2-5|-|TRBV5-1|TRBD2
TGCGCCAGCAGCTTGGGTAGCGGGAACCAAGAGACCCAGTACTTC
CASSLGSGNQETQYF
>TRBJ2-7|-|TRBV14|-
TGTGCCAGCAGCGACGGCCTCCGGGGTTCCTACGAGCAGTACTTC
CASSDGLRGSYEQYF
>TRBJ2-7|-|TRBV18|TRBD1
TGTGCCAGCTCACCGGGACAGGGGGCGGGAGAGCAGTACTTC
CASSPGQGAGEQYF
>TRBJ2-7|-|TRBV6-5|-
TGTGCCAGCAGTTACGCGGGTTACGAGCAGTACTTC
CASSYAGYEQYF
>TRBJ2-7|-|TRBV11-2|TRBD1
TGTGCCAGCAGCTCCCTCAGCGACAGGGGGCACTACGAGCAGTACTTC
CASSSLSDRGHYEQYF
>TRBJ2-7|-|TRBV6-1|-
TGTGCCAGCAACAAATACGAGCAGTACTTC
CASNKYEQYF
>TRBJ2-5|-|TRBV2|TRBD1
TGTGCCAGCAAGCCTGGACAGGGGAGGGAGACCCAGTACTTC
CASKPGQGRETQYF
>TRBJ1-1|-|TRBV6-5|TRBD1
TGTGCCACCCACAGGGGGCGGTTTGAAGCTTTCTTT
CATHRGRFEAFF
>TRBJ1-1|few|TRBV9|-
TGTGCCAGCAGCGTAGCGGACGACACTGAAGCTTTCTTT
CASSVADDTEAFF
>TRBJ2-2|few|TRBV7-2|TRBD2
TGTGCCAGCAGATCAAGACTAGCGGGGAACACCGGGGAGCTGTTTTTT
CASRSRLAGNTGELFF
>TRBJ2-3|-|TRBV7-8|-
TGTGCCAGCAGACTAGGCAGGTTCACAGATACGCAGTATTTT
CASRLGRFTDTQYF
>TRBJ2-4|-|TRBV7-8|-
TGTGCCAGCAGCTTAGGGCTCACTCTAGCCAAAAACATTCAGTACTTC
CASSLGLTLAKNIQYF
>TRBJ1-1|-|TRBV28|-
TGTGCCAGCAGTCCGCCGGACGTAATAGAAGCTTTCTTT
CASSPPDVIEAFF
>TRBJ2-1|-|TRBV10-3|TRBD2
TGTGCCATCAGTGAGAGGGCTAGCGGGGCCAACAATGAGCAGTTCTTC
CAISERASGANNEQFF
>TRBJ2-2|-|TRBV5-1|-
TGCGCCAGCAGCCTGGACGCCGCGAACACCGGGGAGCTGTTTTTT
CASSLDAANTGELFF
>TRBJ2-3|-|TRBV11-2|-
TGTGCCAGCAGCTTACGGACCGCGGGTACGCAGTATTTT
CASSLRTAGTQYF
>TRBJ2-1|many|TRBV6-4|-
TGTGCCAGCAGTGACGGGCGGAGCTCCTACAATGAGCAGTTCTTC
CASSDGRSSYNEQFF
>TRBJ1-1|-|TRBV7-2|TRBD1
TGTGCCAGCAGCTTATTTACAGGGGGCCTGGGCACTGAAGCTTTCTTT
CASSLFTGGLGTEAFF
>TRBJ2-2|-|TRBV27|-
TGTGCCACCCGACAGGCGGGTAACACCGGGGAGCTGTTTTTT
CATRQAGNTGELFF
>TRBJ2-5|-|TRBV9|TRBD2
TGTGCCAGCAGCGTAGCTACGACTAGCGGAGAGACCCAGTACTTC
CASSVATTSGETQYF
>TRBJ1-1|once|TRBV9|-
TGTGCCAGCAGCGTAGGCGTGGGGTTGAACACTGAAGCTTTCTTT
CASSVGVGLNTEAFF
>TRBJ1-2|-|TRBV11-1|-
TGTGCCAGCAGCTTGGGGACCTACTATGGCTACACCTTC
CASSLGTYYGYTF
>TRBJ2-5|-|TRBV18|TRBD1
TGTGCCAGCTCACGGGACAGGGCGATGTCTGAGACCCAGTACTTC
CASSRDRAMSETQYF
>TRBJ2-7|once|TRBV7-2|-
TGTGCCAGCAGCTTCGGCCCCAGCTCCTACGAGCAGTACTTC
CASSFGPSSYEQYF
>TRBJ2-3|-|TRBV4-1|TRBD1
TGCGCCAGCAGCCAAGGAAGACAGGGACCCACAGATACGCAGTATTTT
CASSQGRQGPTDTQYF
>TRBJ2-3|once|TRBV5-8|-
TGTGCCAGCAGCCTGGGGGTGGGCACAGATACGCAGTATTTT
CASSLGVGTDTQYF
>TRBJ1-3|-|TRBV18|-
TGTGCCAGCTCACCCCCCTCCGACACCATATATTTT
CASSPPSDTIYF
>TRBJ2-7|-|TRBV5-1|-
TGCGCCAGCAGCTCGGGTTTAGGGGGGAGCTCCTACGAGCAGTACTTC
CASSSGLGGSSYEQYF
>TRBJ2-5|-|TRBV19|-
TGTGCCAGTAGTAGGACCGGGAGTAATAAAGAGACCCAGTACTTC
CASSRTGSNKETQYF